What follows are 29 T cell receptor beta chains derived from one specimen sequenced in a study of T-cell reconstitution after alpha-beta-depleted transplantation in children. As it was prepared, the TCRbeta library received unique molecular identifiers. TCRdb used MiXCR to reprocess the PCR reads, holding one entry per CDR3 protein. The profile shows about 8,400 distinct CDR3 sequences, 15% to 20% of them singletons. The material was PBMCs, mostly from graft donor cells, obtained 60 days after TCRalphabeta/CD19-depleted stem cell transplant. These receptors came from a girl less than two years old who had a stem cell transplant for combined immunodeficiency, so the T cells may come from the graft donor.

The chain couples TRBV7-2 to TRBJ2-1; the match to TRBD2 covers 8 bases. CDR1 SGHTA and CDR2 FQGNSA come from the germline V gene. The V segment lost 6 bases and the J segment 2 bases; nucleotides outside the gene matches: 6. This CDR3 has 15 residues. The CDR3 protein is CASSPKREPYNEQFF. The DNA of the CDR3 is TGTGCCAGCAGTCCGAAGCGGGAGCCCTACAATGAGCAGTTCTTC.

This clonotype was counted between two and nine times. DNA for the CDR3: TGTGCCATCACGGGCGGGACTACCTACAATGAGCAGTTCTTC. Translating gives CAITGGTTYNEQFF. V and J are TRBV7-9 and TRBJ2-1; 7 positions match TRBD2. Per the germline V gene, CDR1 is SEHNR and CDR2 is FQNEAQ (reference sequence). The trim removed 10 bases at V and 2 bases at J, leaving 8 bases unmatched. This CDR3 is 14 amino acids long.

This clonotype came up many times. This chain connects TRBV20-1 to TRBJ2-1; TRBD2 matches 7 bases. Per the germline V gene, CDR1 is DFQATT and CDR2 is SNEGSKA (reference sequence). This CDR3 comprises 13 residues. V lost 6 bases to trimming and J lost 4 bases; unmatched junction nucleotides: 6. The CDR3, as DNA: TGCAGTGCCATGCGCGGGGGTTACAATGAGCAGTTCTTC. Residues: CSAMRGGYNEQFF.

By sample fraction, this clonotype is medium-sized (0.01 to 0.1%). In DNA form, the CDR3 reads TGTGCCAGCAGTCCCGACAGAGTGGCCGGGGAGCTGTTTTTT. Residues: CASSPDRVAGELFF. The V call is TRBV7-7, the J call TRBJ2-2, with D perhaps matching TRBD1 (5 bases). The germline V and J ends were trimmed by 6 bases and 6 bases, with 14 bases remaining between them. The CDR3 contains 14 residues. Germline CDR1 and CDR2: SSHAT and FNYEAQ (reference sequence).

This clonotype was recorded a few times. This chain joins TRBV4-3 and TRBJ1-2; D possibly corresponds to TRBD1 (5 bases). The CDR3 covers 15 residues. Between the trimmed V and J ends, which lost 3 bases and 2 bases, there was a span of 13 bases. Germline V gene sequence: CDR1 LGHNA, CDR2 YSLEER. CDR3 nucleotide sequence: TGCGCCAGCAGCCAGGAAATAGGGGTGAACTATGGCTACACCTTC. It encodes CASSQEIGVNYGYTF.

As regards this clonotype: Given a much more abundant clone one base away, this may be a read error. The rearrangement joins TRBV5-1 to TRBJ1-3; no reliable D call. Germline CDR1 reads SGHRS; CDR2 reads YFSETQ. The CDR3 totals 16 residues. The CDR3 loop reads CASSSTGRGSGNTTYF. Written as DNA, the CDR3 is TGCGCCAGCAGCTCTACTGGACGTGGCTCTGGAAACACCACATATTTT.

This clonotype showed up many times. This chain joins TRBV5-1 and TRBJ2-3; no definite D call. Looked up from germline, CDR1 is SGHRS and CDR2 is YFSETQ. The V end lost 7 bases, the J end lost 8 bases, and 20 bases lay between the germline ends. CDR3 length equals 14 residues. CDR3 DNA sequence: TGCGCCAGCGGCACTGTCCCACCGTCGGGTACGCAGTATTTT. Encoded protein: CASGTVPPSGTQYF.

This clonotype was counted at least ten times. The V gene is TRBV21-1, the J gene TRBJ2-7; whether TRBD1, the table's D call, matches the DNA was not checked. TRBV21-1 is reported as a pseudogene. The CDR3 spans 18 residues. The CDR3 reads CASSKAVRSVGGTERQYF. The CDR3 nucleotides read TGTGCCAGCAGCAAAGCGGTGCGTTCGGTGGGGGGGACGGAACGGCAGTACTTC.

The rearrangement links TRBV25-1 to TRBJ2-7; unclear D gene. The CDR3 has 15 amino acids. Germline V gene data show CDR1 as MGHDK and CDR2 as SYGVNS. V was pared by 1 base and J by 0 bases, with 10 bases between. The chain's CDR3 is CASSEFLASSYEQYF. The CDR3 nucleotides are TGTGCCAGCAGTGAATTTTTGGCGAGCTCCTACGAGCAGTACTTC.

V usage is TRBV29-1 and J usage is TRBJ2-1; D is ambiguous. In germline, CDR1 is SQVTM, CDR2 ANQGSEA. The CDR3 contains 13 residues. The V end was cut by 8 bases, the J end by 0 bases, with 11 bases between. CDR3 residues: CSSALSSYNEQFF. The CDR3 DNA reads TGCAGCTCTGCCCTTAGCTCCTACAATGAGCAGTTCTTC.

This clonotype was counted at least ten times. The chain uses TRBV5-1 and TRBJ2-1; 10 bases map to TRBD1. V lost 1 base, J lost 6 bases, and 1 base stayed unmatched. The germline V gene encodes CDR1 SGHRS and CDR2 YFSETQ. This CDR3 has 14 residues. In DNA, the CDR3 is TGCGCCAGCAGCTTGAGGACAGGGGGCAATGAGCAGTTCTTC. It encodes CASSLRTGGNEQFF.

The chain is built from TRBV11-1 and TRBJ1-2; D gene ambiguous. Trimming took off 5 bases at V and 1 base at J, with 14 bases between the two ends. The CDR3 spans 15 residues. Per the germline V gene, CDR1 is SGHAT and CDR2 is FQDESV (reference sequence). CDR3 protein: CASSQAGRVNYGYTF. The CDR3 DNA is TGTGCCAGCAGCCAGGCCGGACGGGTTAACTATGGCTACACCTTC.

This clonotype was seen many times. V and J are TRBV29-1 and TRBJ1-2, with D maybe TRBD1 (5 bases). Trimming left V 1 base short and J 8 bases short, with 8 bases between. Germline V gene sequence: CDR1 SQVTM, CDR2 ANQGSEA. The CDR3 length is 11 residues. Written as DNA, the CDR3 is TGCAGCGTTGAAGTAGGGGAAGGCTACACCTTC. It specifies CSVEVGEGYTF.

Here the CDR3 reads CASSFTSGEDTQYF. DNA for the CDR3: TGTGCCAGCAGCTTCACTTCCGGGGAAGATACGCAGTATTTT. V and J are TRBV7-6 and TRBJ2-3, with D possibly TRBD2 on 5 matching bases. CDR1 SGHVS and CDR2 FNYEAQ come from the germline V gene. CDR3 length: 14 amino acids. V was cut by 3 bases and J by 5 bases, with 12 bases left in between.

A few counts support this clonotype. The rearrangement joins TRBV12-3 or TRBV12-4 to TRBJ2-5; no firm D call. The CDR3 runs to 17 residues. The V end was cut by 3 bases, the J end by 3 bases, with 20 bases between. The CDR3 loop reads CASSLRFETAREETQYF. The CDR3 bases are TGTGCCAGCAGTTTGAGGTTTGAGACTGCAAGGGAAGAGACCCAGTACTTC.

Here the CDR3 DNA reads TGCAGTGCTATAGGACTAGCGGGGGTCCTTGGTACTGCAGATGTAGAAGCTACGCAGTATTTT. Amino acid sequence: CSAIGLAGVLGTADVEATQYF. This chain links TRBV20-1 with TRBJ2-3; 13 bases are a match to TRBD2. Trimming removed 4 bases from V and 8 bases from J; junction bases left unmatched: 27. CDR3 length: 21 residues. The germline CDR1 and CDR2 sequences are DFQATT and SNEGSKA (reference sequence).

This clonotype was detected many times. The chain has TRBV4-2 and TRBJ2-1; 7 bases are a match to TRBD2. V shed 1 base and J 4 bases; nucleotides not matched to a gene: 1. Germline V gene sequence: CDR1 LGHNA, CDR2 YNFKEQ. The CDR3 consists of 14 residues. The CDR3 nucleotides are TGTGCCAGCAGCCAAGTGGGAGGGTACAATGAGCAGTTCTTC. Translation gives CASSQVGGYNEQFF.

The sample holds many counts of this clonotype. The genes are TRBV5-1 and TRBJ2-7; D is unclear. Germline V gene lookup returns CDR1 SGHRS and CDR2 YFSETQ. Deletions cut 4 bases from V and 5 bases from J, with 19 bases between. CDR3 length: 15 amino acids. DNA for the CDR3: TGCGCCAGCAGCCTCCAGACGGGTCCTGGGGACGAGCAGTACTTC. It yields the protein CASSLQTGPGDEQYF.

This clonotype was recorded many times. The chain has TRBV29-1 and TRBJ2-3, with D possibly TRBD2 on 6 matching bases. The CDR3 loop spans 17 amino acids. V shed 2 bases and J shed 1 base, with 19 bases lying between them. CDR1 is SQVTM, CDR2 ANQGSEA, per germline. The CDR3 bases are TGCAGCGTTGAATTAGTGGGGGGTTTGAGGGGCACAGATACGCAGTATTTT. Its protein is CSVELVGGLRGTDTQYF.

The chain's CDR3 is CASSLTAFASGSTDTQYF. Written as DNA, the CDR3 is TGTGCCAGCAGCTTAACGGCTTTCGCTAGCGGGAGCACAGATACGCAGTATTTT. This chain uses TRBV7-3 with TRBJ2-3, with 8 nucleotides matching TRBD2. The CDR3 runs 18 residues. Germline V gene data show CDR1 as SGHTA and CDR2 as FQGTGA. Trimming removed 0 bases from V and 0 bases from J; junction bases left unmatched: 8.

This chain links TRBV3-1 with TRBJ2-7; maybe TRBD2 (6 bases). The germline gives CDR1 LGHDT, CDR2 YNNKEL (reference sequence). CDR3 size: 15 residues. The germline V and J ends were trimmed by 1 base and 2 bases, with 12 bases remaining between them. The CDR3 spells CASSQGPGLTYEQYF. CDR3 DNA sequence: TGTGCCAGCAGCCAAGGCCCGGGACTCACCTACGAGCAGTACTTC.

This clonotype was counted ten times or more. The J gene is TRBJ1-5, the V gene TRBV7-8, with 8 bases that match TRBD1. Germline CDR1 reads SGHVS; CDR2 reads FQNEAQ. The V segment lost 4 bases and the J segment 9 bases; nucleotides outside the gene matches: 11. The CDR3 runs 15 residues. The CDR3 loop reads CASSSPGDRTTPQHF. As DNA, the CDR3 is TGTGCCAGCAGCTCACCGGGGGACAGGACAACGCCCCAGCATTTT.

This chain joins TRBV7-2 and TRBJ2-1; D possibly corresponds to TRBD2 (7 bases). The CDR3 runs to 16 residues. CDR1 and CDR2 from the germline V gene are SGHTA and FQGNSA. The V and J ends lost 5 bases and 4 bases respectively, with 18 bases between them. CDR3 DNA sequence: TGTGCCAGCAGCCTTACCCGGGGGGCGATATACAATGAGCAGTTCTTC. It encodes CASSLTRGAIYNEQFF.

The chain joins TRBV12-1 to TRBJ2-6; the table calls TRBD2, which could not be checked here. TRBV12-1 is listed as a pseudogene. This CDR3 contains 17 residues. The CDR3 DNA is TGTGCCAGCAGCTTCGGACTCCTAGGTGCTGGGGCCAACGTCCTGACTTTC. It encodes CASSFGLLGAGANVLTF.

The genes are TRBV3-2 and TRBJ2-5. TRBV3-2 is designated a pseudogene. CDR3 length: 11 residues. This CDR3 is CASSQEETQYF. In nucleotides, the CDR3 is TGTGCCAGCAGCCAAGAGGAGACCCAGTACTTC.

V usage is TRBV14 and J usage is TRBJ2-1; D call uncertain. CDR3 length: 16 residues. Germline V lookup: CDR1 SGHDN, CDR2 FVKESK. V was clipped by 0 bases and J by 1 base, with 10 bases between them. The CDR3 nucleotides are TGTGCCAGCAGCCAAGATCTGGGCTGGTCCTACAATGAGCAGTTCTTC. This sequence encodes CASSQDLGWSYNEQFF.

This clonotype was observed a handful of times. The chain recombines TRBV6-6 with TRBJ1-2; 8 bases match TRBD1. V shed 6 bases, J shed 6 bases, and the junction held 6 bases outside the gene matches. CDR1 and CDR2 (germline): MNHNY, SVGAGI (reference sequence). The CDR3 is 13 residues long. CDR3 in amino acids: CASRQTGDDGYTF. The CDR3 DNA reads as TGTGCCAGCAGACAGACAGGGGATGATGGCTACACCTTC.

This clonotype was seen more than once but under ten times. This sequence joins TRBV5-6 and TRBJ2-2; D may be TRBD1 or TRBD2 (6 bases each). V was cut by 3 bases and J by 4 bases, with 19 bases left in between. The CDR3 totals 17 residues. Germline CDR1 and CDR2: SGHDT and YYEEEE. CDR3 in amino acids: CASSSDGQGRFTGELFF. The CDR3 DNA sequence: TGTGCCAGCAGCTCGGACGGTCAGGGGAGGTTCACCGGGGAGCTGTTTTTT. Using reference TRBV5-6 and TRBJ2-2 for the parts outside the CDR3, the full variable domain is DAGVTQSPTHLIKTRGQQVTLRCSPKSGHDTVSWYQQALGQGPQFIFQYYEEEERQRGNFPDRFSGHQFPNYSSELNVNALLLGDSALYLCASSSDGQGRFTGELFFGEGSRLTVL.

V is TRBV9 and J is TRBJ1-2; 11 bases fit TRBD1. CDR3 size: 15 residues. Unmatched junction bases numbered 7, after V lost 4 bases and J lost 5 bases. Germline assignment: CDR1 SGDLS and CDR2 YYNGEE. The CDR3 protein is CASSRSGQGVYGYTF. In DNA, the CDR3 is TGTGCCAGCAGCAGGTCGGGACAGGGGGTATATGGCTACACCTTC.